A selection of T cell receptor beta chains follows, all from one sample in a study of shared clonotypes between healthy human individuals. Sequenced by immunoSEQ multiplex PCR; TCRdb stores in-frame clones only, minus some. The sample records more than 400,000 clones, 95% to 97% being singletons. Source material: naive CD4+ T cells sorted from blood. The receptors were gathered from a woman aged 30 to 39 in good health. Each CDR3 is given with its conserved first and last residue. Each record gives: clone size, J gene, D gene, V gene, CDR3 DNA, CDR3 protein. A D gene is named only where the DNA matches it firmly. A row's size may be missing; if present it is once, few, many or a size class.

>NA|TRBJ2-7|NA|TRBV7-8
TGTGCCAGCAGCTTAGCGGTGCAGGGCTTGGGCGAGCAGTACTTC
CASSLAVQGLGEQYF
>NA|TRBJ2-7|NA|TRBV6-5
TGTGCCAGCAGTTACAGTAGCCGGTCGGGTAACGAGCAGTACTTC
CASSYSSRSGNEQYF
>NA|TRBJ1-3|NA|TRBV10-3
TGTGCCATCAGTGGGACACCAAACTCTGGAAACACCATATATTTT
CAISGTPNSGNTIYF
>NA|TRBJ2-1|TRBD2|TRBV7-9
TGTGCCAGCAGCTTAACTTTCGCAGCGGGAGGCAATGAGCAGTTCTTC
CASSLTFAAGGNEQFF
>NA|TRBJ1-3|TRBD1|TRBV28
TGTGCCAGCATTACTAGGGACAGAGGCTCTGGAAACACCATATATTTT
CASITRDRGSGNTIYF
>NA|TRBJ1-5|TRBD1|TRBV6-1
TGTGCCAGCAGTCGAGACAGGGAAGGTAATCAGCCCCAGCATTTT
CASSRDREGNQPQHF
>NA|TRBJ1-5|NA|TRBV2
TGTGCCAGCAGGAGCCGAGCTAACTCTCAGCCCCAGCATTTT
CASRSRANSQPQHF
>NA|TRBJ2-3|TRBD2|TRBV27
TGTGCCAGCAGTTTACCCCCCGGACTAGCGGGAGGGCCCGGGGATACGCAGTATTTT
CASSLPPGLAGGPGDTQYF
>NA|TRBJ2-7|NA|TRBV2
TGTGCCAGCAGTGATACGTACGAGCAGTACTTC
CASSDTYEQYF
>NA|TRBJ1-1|NA|TRBV2
TGTGCCAGCAGTGAATCAGGGAACACTGAAGCTTTCTTT
CASSESGNTEAFF
>NA|TRBJ2-7|NA|TRBV6-5
TGTGCCAGCAGTTACTCGACAGGCTACTACGAGCAGTACTTC
CASSYSTGYYEQYF
>NA|TRBJ2-7|TRBD2|TRBV30
TGTGCCTGGTCACATAGCGGGAGCCCCTACGAGCAGTACTTC
CAWSHSGSPYEQYF
>NA|TRBJ2-7|TRBD2|TRBV5-4
TGTGCCAGCAGCCTCGTGGGGGGGTCTTCCTACGAGCAGTACTTC
CASSLVGGSSYEQYF
>NA|TRBJ1-3|NA|TRBV28
TGTGCCAGCAGTCGCCACGATGACTCTGGAAACACCATATATTTT
CASSRHDDSGNTIYF
>NA|TRBJ1-3|NA|TRBV28
TGTGCCAGCAGTTCGGGGGGGAGCTCTGGAAACACCATATATTTT
CASSSGGSSGNTIYF
>NA|TRBJ2-7|NA|TRBV7-6
TGTGCCAGCAGCAAGACAGAGACCCGGGGCGAGCAGTACTTC
CASSKTETRGEQYF
>NA|TRBJ2-5|TRBD2|TRBV4-2
TGTGCCAGCAGCCCACGGACTAGCGGGTATGAGACCCAGTACTTC
CASSPRTSGYETQYF
>NA|TRBJ1-1|NA|TRBV7-9
TGTGCCAGCAGCTTAGGTCAGGGTCAGAACACTGAAGCTTTCTTT
CASSLGQGQNTEAFF
>once|TRBJ2-3|NA|TRBV2
TGTGCCAGCAGTGAAATGCAGGGGATCACAGATACGCAGTATTTT
CASSEMQGITDTQYF
>once|TRBJ2-7|TRBD2|TRBV10-2
TGCGCCAGCAGTCCCGGACTAGCCGCATCCTACGAGCAGTACTTC
CASSPGLAASYEQYF
>NA|TRBJ1-2|NA|TRBV28
TGTGCCAGCAGTTTACCCGCCCCGGTGGGTTATGGCTACACCTTC
CASSLPAPVGYGYTF
>NA|TRBJ2-7|NA|TRBV5-1
TGCGCCAGCAGCTTGGGACAGTTACCGAACGAGCAGTACTTC
CASSLGQLPNEQYF
>NA|TRBJ2-6|TRBD1|TRBV18
TGTGCCAGCTCACCTCGGACAGGGGGGAGTACTGGGGCCAACGTCCTGACTTTC
CASSPRTGGSTGANVLTF
>NA|TRBJ1-4|TRBD1|TRBV28
TGTGCCAGCAGTAGTACAGGGGGCTATATTGAAAAACTGTTTTTT
CASSSTGGYIEKLFF
>once|TRBJ2-7|NA|TRBV5-5
TGTGCCAGCAGCTCCCCCCCAGGGGGGTACGAGCAGTACTTC
CASSSPPGGYEQYF
>NA|TRBJ2-3|NA|TRBV29-1
TGCAGCGTTGAAGAGAACTACACAGATACGCAGTATTTT
CSVEENYTDTQYF
>NA|TRBJ2-7|NA|TRBV4-2
TGTGCCAGCAGCCCAACTCCCTACGAGCAGTACTTC
CASSPTPYEQYF
>NA|TRBJ2-7|TRBD2|TRBV9
TGTGCCAGCAGCGCAACTAGCGGAGTCTTATACGAGCAGTACTTC
CASSATSGVLYEQYF
>NA|TRBJ1-2|NA|TRBV11-2
TGTGCCAGCAGCTTATTTGATGTCTTGGGCTACACCTTC
CASSLFDVLGYTF
>NA|TRBJ1-1|NA|TRBV11-3
TGTGCCAGCAGCTTAGATGCAGAGGAAGCTTTCTTT
CASSLDAEEAFF
>NA|TRBJ2-6|NA|TRBV9
TGTGCCAGCAGCAAAGTGCTGATTTCTGGGGCCAACGTCCTGACTTTC
CASSKVLISGANVLTF
>NA|TRBJ1-1|NA|TRBV5-1
TGCGCCAGCAGCTCGGGTCGGGGAAACACTGAAGCTTTCTTT
CASSSGRGNTEAFF
>NA|TRBJ2-2|TRBD2|TRBV7-9
TGTGCCAGCAGCTTATTATGGACTAGCGGCGCGAACACCGGGGAGCTGTTTTTT
CASSLLWTSGANTGELFF
>NA|TRBJ2-1|NA|TRBV18
TGTGCCAGCTCCCAAATGCAATGGAGTGAGCAGTTCTTC
CASSQMQWSEQFF
>NA|TRBJ1-5|NA|TRBV7-2
TGTGCCAGCAGCATTGACAGGAATCAGCCCCAGCATTTT
CASSIDRNQPQHF
>NA|TRBJ2-3|TRBD2|TRBV10-2
TGCGCCAGCAGTATTAGCGGGAGGGCAGATACGCAGTATTTT
CASSISGRADTQYF
>once|TRBJ2-3|NA|TRBV5-1
TGCGCCAGCAGCTTGGGCCGGGACTCAGGCACAGATACGCAGTATTTT
CASSLGRDSGTDTQYF
>NA|TRBJ2-1|NA|TRBV28
TGTGCCAGCAGTTTAGGACCGCACAGCCACAATGAGCAGTTCTTC
CASSLGPHSHNEQFF
>once|TRBJ1-5|TRBD1|TRBV6-5
TGTGCCAGCAGGCCGGACAGGTCTAATCAGCCCCAGCATTTT
CASRPDRSNQPQHF
>NA|TRBJ2-6|TRBD1|TRBV5-1
TGCGCCAGCAGCTTGTCCAGGACAGGGGGCTCTGGGGCCAACGTCCTGACTTTC
CASSLSRTGGSGANVLTF
>NA|TRBJ2-7|TRBD2|TRBV27
TGTGCCAGCAGTTTAACAGCGGGACGTACCTACGAGCAGTACTTC
CASSLTAGRTYEQYF
>NA|TRBJ1-4|NA|TRBV7-9
TGTGCCAGCAGCCCAATGGAACGGTCTACAACTAATGAAAAACTGTTTTTT
CASSPMERSTTNEKLFF